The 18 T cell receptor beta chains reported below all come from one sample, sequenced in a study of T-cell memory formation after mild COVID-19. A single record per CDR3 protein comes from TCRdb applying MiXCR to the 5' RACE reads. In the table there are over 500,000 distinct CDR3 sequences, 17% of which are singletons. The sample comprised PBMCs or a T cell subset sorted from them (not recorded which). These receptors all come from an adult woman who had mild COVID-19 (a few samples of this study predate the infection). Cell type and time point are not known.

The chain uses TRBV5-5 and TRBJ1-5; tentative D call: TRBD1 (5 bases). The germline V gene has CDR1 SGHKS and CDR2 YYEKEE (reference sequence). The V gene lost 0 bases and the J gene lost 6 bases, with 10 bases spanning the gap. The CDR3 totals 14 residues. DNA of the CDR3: TGTGCCAGCAGCTTGGTCGGGGGAGCTCAGCCCCAGCATTTT. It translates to CASSLVGGAQPQHF. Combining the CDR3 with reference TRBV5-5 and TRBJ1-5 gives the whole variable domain DAGVTQSPTHLIKTRGQQVTLRCSPISGHKSVSWYQQVLGQGPQFIFQYYEKEERGRGNFPDRFSARQFPNYSSELNVNALLLGDSALYLCASSLVGGAQPQHFGDGTRLSIL.

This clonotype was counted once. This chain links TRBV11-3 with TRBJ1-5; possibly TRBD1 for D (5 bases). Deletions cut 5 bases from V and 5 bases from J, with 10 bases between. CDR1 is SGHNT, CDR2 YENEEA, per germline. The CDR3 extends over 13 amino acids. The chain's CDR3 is CASSKGGDQPQHF. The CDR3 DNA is TGTGCCAGCAGCAAGGGAGGGGATCAGCCCCAGCATTTT.

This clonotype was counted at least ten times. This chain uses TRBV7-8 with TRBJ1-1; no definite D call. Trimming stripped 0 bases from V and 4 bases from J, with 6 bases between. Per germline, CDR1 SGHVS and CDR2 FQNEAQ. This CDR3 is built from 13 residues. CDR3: CASSLAGITEAFF. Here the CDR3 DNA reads TGTGCCAGCAGCTTAGCAGGGATCACTGAAGCTTTCTTT.

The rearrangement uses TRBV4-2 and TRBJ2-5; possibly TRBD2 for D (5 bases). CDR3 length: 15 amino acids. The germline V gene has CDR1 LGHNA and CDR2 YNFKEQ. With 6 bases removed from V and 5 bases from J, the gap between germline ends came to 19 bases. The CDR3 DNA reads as TGTGCCAGCAGTCCGACGGCGGGTGCCGAGGAGACCCAGTACTTC. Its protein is CASSPTAGAEETQYF.

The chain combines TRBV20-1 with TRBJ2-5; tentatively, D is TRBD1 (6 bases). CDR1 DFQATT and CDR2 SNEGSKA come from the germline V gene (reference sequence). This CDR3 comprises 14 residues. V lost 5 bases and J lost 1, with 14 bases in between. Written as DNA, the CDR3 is TGCAGTGCTCAGCCGGGACACCTCCAAGAGACCCAGTACTTC. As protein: CSAQPGHLQETQYF.

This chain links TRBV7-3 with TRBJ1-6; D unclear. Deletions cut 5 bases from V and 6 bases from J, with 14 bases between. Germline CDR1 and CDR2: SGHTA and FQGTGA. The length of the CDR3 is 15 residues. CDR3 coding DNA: TGTGCCAGCAGCCCCAAGGGAATTACTAATTCACCCCTCCACTTT. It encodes CASSPKGITNSPLHF.

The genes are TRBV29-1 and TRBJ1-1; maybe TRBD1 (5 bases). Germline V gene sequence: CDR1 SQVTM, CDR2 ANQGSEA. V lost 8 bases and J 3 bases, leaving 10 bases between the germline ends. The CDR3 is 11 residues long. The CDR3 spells CSSARDTEAFF. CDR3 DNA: TGCAGCTCCGCCAGGGACACTGAAGCTTTCTTT.

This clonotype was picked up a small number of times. The CDR3 bases are TGTGCCAGCAGCTTACCTATTAGCGGGGGCACAGATACGCAGTATTTT. Residues: CASSLPISGGTDTQYF. The chain carries TRBV7-9 and TRBJ2-3; TRBD2 matches 8 bases. Germline V lookup: CDR1 SEHNR, CDR2 FQNEAQ (reference sequence). The J segment lost 1 base and the V segment lost 2 bases, leaving 5 bases of the junction unmatched. This CDR3 contains 16 residues.

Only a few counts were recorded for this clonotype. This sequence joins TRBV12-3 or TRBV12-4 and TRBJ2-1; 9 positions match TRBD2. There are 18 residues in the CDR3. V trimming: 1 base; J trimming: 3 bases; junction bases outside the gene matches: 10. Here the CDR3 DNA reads TGTGCCAGCAGTTTAGGGGGCGGTGCGGGAGGGCGCTACAATGAGCAGTTCTTC. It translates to CASSLGGGAGGRYNEQFF.

The CDR3 nucleotides read TGCAGCGTTGCCAGGGGAGTGAACAATGAGCAGTTCTTC. Encoded protein: CSVARGVNNEQFF. This chain joins TRBV29-1 and TRBJ2-1, with a tentative D call TRBD1 (6 bases). The germline V gene encodes CDR1 SQVTM and CDR2 ANQGSEA. This CDR3 has 13 residues. The V end lost 4 bases, the J end lost 5 bases, and 12 bases lay between the germline ends.

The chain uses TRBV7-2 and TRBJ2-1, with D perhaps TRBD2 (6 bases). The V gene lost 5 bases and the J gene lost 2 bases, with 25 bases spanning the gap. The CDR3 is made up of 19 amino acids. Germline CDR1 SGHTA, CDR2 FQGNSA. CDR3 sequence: CASSQDPASSEGTYNEQFF. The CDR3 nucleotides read TGTGCCAGCAGCCAAGACCCGGCCTCTAGCGAGGGTACCTACAATGAGCAGTTCTTC.

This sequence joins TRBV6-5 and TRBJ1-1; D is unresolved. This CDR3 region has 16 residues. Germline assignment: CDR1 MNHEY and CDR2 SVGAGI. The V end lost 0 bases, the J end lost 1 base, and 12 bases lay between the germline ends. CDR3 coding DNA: TGTGCCAGCAGTTACTCGACTGTACGGAGGAACACTGAAGCTTTCTTT. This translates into CASSYSTVRRNTEAFF.

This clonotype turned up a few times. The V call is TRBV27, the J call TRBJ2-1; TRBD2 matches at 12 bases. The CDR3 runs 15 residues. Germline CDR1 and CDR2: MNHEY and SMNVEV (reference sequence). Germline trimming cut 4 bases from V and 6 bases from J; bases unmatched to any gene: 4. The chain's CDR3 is CASSSSTSGSNEQFF. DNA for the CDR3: TGTGCCAGCAGTTCCTCGACTAGCGGGAGCAATGAGCAGTTCTTC.

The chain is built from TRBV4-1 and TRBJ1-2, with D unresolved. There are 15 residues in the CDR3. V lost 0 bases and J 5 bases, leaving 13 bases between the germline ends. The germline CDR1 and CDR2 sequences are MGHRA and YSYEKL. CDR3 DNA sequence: TGCGCCAGCAGCCAAGATAAAGGGAGTTATTATGGCTACACCTTC. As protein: CASSQDKGSYYGYTF.

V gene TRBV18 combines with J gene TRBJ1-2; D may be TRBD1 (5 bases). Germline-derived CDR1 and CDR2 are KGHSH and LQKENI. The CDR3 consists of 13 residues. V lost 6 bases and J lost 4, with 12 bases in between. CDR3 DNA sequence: TGTGCCAGCTCCCCGGACACCGCCTATGGCTACACCTTC. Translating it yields CASSPDTAYGYTF.

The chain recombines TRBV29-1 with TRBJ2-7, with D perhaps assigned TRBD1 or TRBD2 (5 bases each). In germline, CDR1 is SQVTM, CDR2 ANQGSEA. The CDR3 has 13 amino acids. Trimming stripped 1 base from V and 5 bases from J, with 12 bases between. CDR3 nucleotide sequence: TGCAGCGTTGAAGCGAAGCAGGGAGACGAGCAGTACTTC. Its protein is CSVEAKQGDEQYF.

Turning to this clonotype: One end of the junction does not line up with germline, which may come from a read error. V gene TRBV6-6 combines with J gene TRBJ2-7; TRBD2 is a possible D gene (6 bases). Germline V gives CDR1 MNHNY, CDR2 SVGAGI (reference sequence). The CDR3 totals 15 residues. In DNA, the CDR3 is TGTGCCAGCAGTCGCCCTGGTCGGGGGTCCTCCGAGCAGTACTTC. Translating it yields CASSRPGRGSSEQYF.

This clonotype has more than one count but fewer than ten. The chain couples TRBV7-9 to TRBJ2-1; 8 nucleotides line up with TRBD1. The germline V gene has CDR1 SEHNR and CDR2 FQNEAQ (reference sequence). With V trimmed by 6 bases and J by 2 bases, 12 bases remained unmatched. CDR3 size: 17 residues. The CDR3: CASSSDAGTGPYNEQFF. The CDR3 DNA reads TGTGCCAGCAGTTCTGACGCCGGGACAGGTCCCTACAATGAGCAGTTCTTC.